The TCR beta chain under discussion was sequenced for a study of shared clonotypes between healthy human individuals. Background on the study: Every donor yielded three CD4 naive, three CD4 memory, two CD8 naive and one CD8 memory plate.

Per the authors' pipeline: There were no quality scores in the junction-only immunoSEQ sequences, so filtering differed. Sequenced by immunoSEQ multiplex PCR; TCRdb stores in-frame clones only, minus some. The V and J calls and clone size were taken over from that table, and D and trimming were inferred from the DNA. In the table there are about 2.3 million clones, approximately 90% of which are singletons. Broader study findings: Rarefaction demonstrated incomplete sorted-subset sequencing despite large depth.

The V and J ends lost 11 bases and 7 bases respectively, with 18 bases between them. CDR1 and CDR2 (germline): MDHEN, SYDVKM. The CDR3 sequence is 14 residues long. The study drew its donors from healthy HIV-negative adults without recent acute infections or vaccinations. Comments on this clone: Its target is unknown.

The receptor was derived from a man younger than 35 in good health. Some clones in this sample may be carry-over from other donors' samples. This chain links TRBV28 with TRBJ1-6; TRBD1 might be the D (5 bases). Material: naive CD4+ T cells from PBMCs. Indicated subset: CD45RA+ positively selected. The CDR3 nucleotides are TGTGCCGAAGGGGACTCCGTACGGAATTCACCCCTCCACTTT. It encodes CAEGDSVRNSPLHF.